A single TCR beta chain is shown here with its context. The antigen is undetermined. Germline CDR1 reads SGDLS; CDR2 reads YYNGEE. With 1 base clipped from V and 1 base from J, the junction kept 3 bases outside the gene matches. This CDR3 comprises 16 residues. This record belongs to a study of identical twins. Study-wide findings and caveats: Carriage of fewer insertions was seen in abundant cord blood beta clonotypes, whereas memory repertoires showed none.

In TCRdb, the 5' RACE reads were re-called with MiXCR into one record per CDR3 protein. Of 1.5 million to 2 million distinct CDR3 sequences listed, roughly 35% are singletons. The genes are TRBV9 and TRBJ1-1, with 11 bases fitting TRBD1. Specimen: cord blood. This clonotype was obtained from a newborn girl in good health. CDR3 loop: CASSVLGQGANTEAFF. In DNA, the CDR3 is TGTGCCAGCAGCGTACTTGGACAGGGGGCGAACACTGAAGCTTTCTTT. Looking up the rest from reference TRBV9 and TRBJ1-1 gives the full variable domain: DSGVTQTPKHLITATGQRVTLRCSPRSGDLSVYWYQQSLDQGLQFLIQYYNGEERAKGNILERFSAQQFPDLHSELNLSSLELGDSALYFCASSVLGQGANTEAFFGQGTRLTVV.